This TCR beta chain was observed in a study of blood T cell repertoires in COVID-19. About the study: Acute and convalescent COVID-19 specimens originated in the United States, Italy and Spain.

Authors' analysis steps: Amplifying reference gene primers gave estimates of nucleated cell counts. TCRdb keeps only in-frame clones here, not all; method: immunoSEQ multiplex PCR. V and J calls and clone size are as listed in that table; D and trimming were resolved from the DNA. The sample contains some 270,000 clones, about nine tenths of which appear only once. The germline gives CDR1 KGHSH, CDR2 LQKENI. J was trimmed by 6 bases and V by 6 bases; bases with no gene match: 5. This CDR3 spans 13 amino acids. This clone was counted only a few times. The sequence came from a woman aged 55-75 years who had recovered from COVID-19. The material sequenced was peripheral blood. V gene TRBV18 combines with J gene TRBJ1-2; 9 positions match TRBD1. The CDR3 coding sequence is TGTGCCAGCTCTGAGCGGACAGGGGATGGCTACACCTTC. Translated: CASSERTGDGYTF.